What follows is one TCR beta chain and its context. The table lists this clonotype with a count of one. Its cognate antigen has yet to be identified. It has no much larger one-base neighbor in the sample; base qualities were not kept. This specimen belongs to a study of blood T cells in healthy people across ages (dated by TCRdb to 2015 to 2017). Turning to the overall study: Template switching captured roughly one uniquely barcoded TCR beta cDNA molecule per two T cells in model experiments. To track age-related changes in TCR beta repertoire diversity, the study relied on deep sequencing normalized with unique cDNA molecular identifiers. The donors were split into four age groups: young (average around 15 years), middle-aged (more than 35), aged (62) and long-lived (roughly 80). To avoid experimental bias, donors of different ages were spread randomly across the sequencing lanes. Two additional independent replicas of 1 million unique cDNA reads from the same blood draw were analyzed for two donors (one aged 18 to 29 and one aged 80 or older).

Preparation of the library involved 5' RACE. The sequencing machine was an Illumina HiSeq 2500. A second about 7 to 12 cycle PCR used a sample-barcoded 5' primer and a J-beta primer mix. A unique molecular identifier was introduced onto each TCR beta cDNA molecule by a template-switch 5' adaptor carrying 12 random nucleotides. Each sample yielded at least 2.5 million CDR3-containing paired-end reads. First-strand cDNA was synthesized from all RNA with the Mint cDNA synthesis kit, primed by a TRBC-specific oligonucleotide. All cDNA was treated with uracil-DNA glycosylase and then went through a first 18-cycle PCR with the universal primers M1SS and BC2_uni_R. On the study's bioinformatics: Normalization of each sample was performed by random selection of 1 million high-quality reads, each carrying a distinct molecular identifier. Reads sharing molecular identifiers were discarded rather than binned into consensus sequences. CDR3 identification, clonotype clustering and error correction used MiTCR with a Q25 quality threshold and the strictest error-elimination algorithm. A nonparametric unseen species model using Euler transformation provided a lower-bound estimate of total TCR beta diversity. In-frame beta chains were kept once TCRdb had trimmed the public reads at Q25 with fastp and called clones with MiXCR. Merged by CDR3 protein, the rows form single entries marked with the most common genes and DNA. What appears here as the V and J calls and clone size reflects TCRdb's work, not the paper's. In this sample the table shows 1.5 million or so distinct CDR3 sequences, about 43% of which occur a single time. Of the sample, 7.9% falls within the top ten clones.

The roughly 42 donors, aged about 6 to 100 years, were systemically healthy Caucasian individuals from Russia. Each donor gave approximately 9.3 milliliters of peripheral blood, collected into EDTA-treated Vacutainer tubes. Ficoll-Paque density-gradient centrifugation was used to isolate PBMCs, with at least 7 million obtained per sample. Total RNA, at least 5 micrograms per sample, was extracted from PBMCs with Trizol reagent. For every donor, an aliquot of PBMCs went through flow cytometry to measure the percentages of naive CD45RAhigh/CD27high T cells. Study-wide findings and limitations: As age increased, observed TCR beta diversity per million T cells dropped in a roughly linear way, and a significant reduction was already evident by age 40. Compared with the aged group, the long-lived group had more naive CD4+ T cells, fewer expanded clones and increased TCR diversity, a pattern suggesting age selection. Because donor CMV infection status was unknown, age-related changes in expanded clonotypes were potentially confounded. Estimates of total diversity based on one million sequenced T cells were considered lower bounds and underestimates. Observed TCR beta diversity correlated strongly with the percentage of naive T cells measured by flow cytometry. Because profiling used bulk unsorted PBMCs, naive and antigen-experienced compartments could not be compared conclusively.

The clonotype was recovered from a young woman in good health. Sequencing was performed on blood.

The CDR3 amino acid sequence is: CASSFLLAGGRDQETQYF. The nucleotide sequence is given as TGTGCCAGCAGTTTCCTTCTAGCGGGGGGAAGGGATCAAGAGACCCAGTACTTC. The sequence joins TRBV28 to TRBJ2-5, and 11 bases in between align with TRBD2. The germline V end is reduced by 3 bases and the J end by 2 bases; junction bases left unmatched: 11. Spanning cysteine to phenylalanine, the CDR3 consists of 18 amino acids. Just the 54-base CDR3 DNA is kept, in frame starting at base 1. The germline V gene specifies MDHEN as CDR1 and SYDVKM as CDR2.